Ten or more counts support the clone carrying this T cell receptor beta chain. Its cognate antigen is unknown. TCR beta CDR3 sequences were amplified from RNA transcripts. With the HTBI primer set, the TCR CDR3 went through a first round of RT-PCR. TCRdb analysed the multiplex PCR reads with MiXCR anew, one entry per CDR3 protein. Altogether roughly 700,000 distinct CDR3 sequences are present, 35% being singletons, with the ten largest covering about a third. The sample belongs to a study of T cells in Graves' hyperthyroidism and ophthalmopathy. Turning to the study itself: Peripheral blood samples were taken at initial diagnosis, prior to any treatment. Study-wide points: Most thyroid clonotypes with frequency above 0.001 were detected in blood.

V shed 7 bases and J shed 1 base, with 13 bases lying between them. Germline assignment: CDR1 ENHRY and CDR2 SYGVKD. CDR3 size: 14 residues. Clinical symptoms, serum thyroxine, TRAb, thyroid ultrasound and orbital computed tomography established diagnosis. It was 10 ml of fresh peripheral blood that supplied the PBMCs. The genes are TRBV10-3 and TRBJ1-1; D remains unclear. Sequencing was done on a sample of blood. The receptor was isolated from a woman aged 40 to 50 with Graves' hyperthyroidism. The DNA for the CDR3 is TGTGCCATCACCACAGTACCTGGGAACACTGAAGCTTTCTTT. This encodes CAITTVPGNTEAFF.